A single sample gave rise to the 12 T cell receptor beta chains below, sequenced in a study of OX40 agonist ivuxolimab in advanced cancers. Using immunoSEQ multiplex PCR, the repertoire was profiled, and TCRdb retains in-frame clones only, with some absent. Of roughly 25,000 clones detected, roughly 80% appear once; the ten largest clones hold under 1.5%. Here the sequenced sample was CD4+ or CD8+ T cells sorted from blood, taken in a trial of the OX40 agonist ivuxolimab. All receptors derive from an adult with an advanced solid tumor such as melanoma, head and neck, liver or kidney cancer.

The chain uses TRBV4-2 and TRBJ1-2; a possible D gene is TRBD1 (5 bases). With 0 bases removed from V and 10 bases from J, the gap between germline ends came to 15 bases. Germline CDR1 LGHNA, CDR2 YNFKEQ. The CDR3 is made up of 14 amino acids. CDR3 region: CASSQDEGNRPYTF. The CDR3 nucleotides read TGTGCCAGCAGCCAAGATGAGGGGAACAGGCCCTACACCTTC.

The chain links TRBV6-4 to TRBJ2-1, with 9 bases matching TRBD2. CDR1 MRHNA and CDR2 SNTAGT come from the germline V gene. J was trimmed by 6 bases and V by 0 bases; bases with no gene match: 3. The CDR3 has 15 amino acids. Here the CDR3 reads CASSDSAGGGNEQFF. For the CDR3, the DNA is TGTGCCAGCAGTGACTCAGCGGGAGGTGGCAATGAGCAGTTCTTC.

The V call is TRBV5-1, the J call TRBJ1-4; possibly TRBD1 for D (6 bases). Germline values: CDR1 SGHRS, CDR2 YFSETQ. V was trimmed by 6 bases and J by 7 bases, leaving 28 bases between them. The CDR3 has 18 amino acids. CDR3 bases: TGCGCCAGCACGCCCGGGCAGGGCACAGGGTTTGGTAGTGAAAAACTGTTTTTT. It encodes CASTPGQGTGFGSEKLFF.

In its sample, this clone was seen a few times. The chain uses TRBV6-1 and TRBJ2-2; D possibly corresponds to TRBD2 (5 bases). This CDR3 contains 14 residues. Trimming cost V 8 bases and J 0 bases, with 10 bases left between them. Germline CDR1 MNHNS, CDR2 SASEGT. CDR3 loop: CASGGRANTGELFF. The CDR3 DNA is TGTGCCAGCGGCGGGCGAGCGAACACCGGGGAGCTGTTTTTT.

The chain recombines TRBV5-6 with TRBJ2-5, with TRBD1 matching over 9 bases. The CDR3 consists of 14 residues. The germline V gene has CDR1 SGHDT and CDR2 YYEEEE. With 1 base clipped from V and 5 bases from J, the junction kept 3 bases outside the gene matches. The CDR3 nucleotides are TGTGCCAGCAGCTTGACAGGGGGCTGGGAGACCCAGTACTTC. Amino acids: CASSLTGGWETQYF.

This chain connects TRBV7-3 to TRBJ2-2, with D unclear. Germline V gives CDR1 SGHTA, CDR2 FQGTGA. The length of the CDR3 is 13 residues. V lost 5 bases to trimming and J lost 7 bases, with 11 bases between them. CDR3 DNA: TGTGCCAGCAGCCCCGATGGCAACGGGGAGCTGTTTTTT. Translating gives CASSPDGNGELFF.

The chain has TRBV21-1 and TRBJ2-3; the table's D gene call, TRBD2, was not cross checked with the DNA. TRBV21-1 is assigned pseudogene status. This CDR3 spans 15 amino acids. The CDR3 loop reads CASMGLAGAPDTQYF. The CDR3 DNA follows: TGTGCCAGCATGGGACTAGCGGGAGCTCCAGATACGCAGTATTTT.

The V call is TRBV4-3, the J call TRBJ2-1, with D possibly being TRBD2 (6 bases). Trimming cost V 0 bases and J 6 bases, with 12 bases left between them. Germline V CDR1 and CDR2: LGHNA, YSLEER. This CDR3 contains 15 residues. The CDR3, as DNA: TGCGCCAGCAGCCAAGAATTACGGAGGGTCAATGAGCAGTTCTTC. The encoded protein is CASSQELRRVNEQFF.

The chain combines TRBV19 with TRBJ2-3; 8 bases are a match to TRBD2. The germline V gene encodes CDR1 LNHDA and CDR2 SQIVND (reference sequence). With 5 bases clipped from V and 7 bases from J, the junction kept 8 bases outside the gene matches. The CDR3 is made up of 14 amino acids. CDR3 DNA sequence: TGTGCCAGTAGTTTGGGACTAGAGGATAATACGCAGTATTTT. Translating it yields CASSLGLEDNTQYF.

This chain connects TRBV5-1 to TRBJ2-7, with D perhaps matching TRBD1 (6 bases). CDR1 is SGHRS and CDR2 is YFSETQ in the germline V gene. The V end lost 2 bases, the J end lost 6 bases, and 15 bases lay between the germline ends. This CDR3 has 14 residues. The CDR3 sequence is CASSLRQAATEQYF. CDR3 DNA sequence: TGCGCCAGCAGCTTAAGACAGGCCGCCACCGAGCAGTACTTC.

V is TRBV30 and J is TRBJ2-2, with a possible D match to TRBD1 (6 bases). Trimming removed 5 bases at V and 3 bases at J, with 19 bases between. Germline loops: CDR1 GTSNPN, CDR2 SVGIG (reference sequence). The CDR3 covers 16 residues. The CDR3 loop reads CAWDSGDTRHTGELFF. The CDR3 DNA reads TGTGCCTGGGATTCCGGGGACACCCGACACACCGGGGAGCTGTTTTTT.

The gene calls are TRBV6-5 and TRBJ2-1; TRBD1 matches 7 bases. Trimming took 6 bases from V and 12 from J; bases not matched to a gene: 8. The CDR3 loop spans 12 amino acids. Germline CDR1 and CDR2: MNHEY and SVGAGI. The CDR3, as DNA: TGTGCCAGCAGGGGCTCTCCAGGGGGGCAGTTCTTC. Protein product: CASRGSPGGQFF.